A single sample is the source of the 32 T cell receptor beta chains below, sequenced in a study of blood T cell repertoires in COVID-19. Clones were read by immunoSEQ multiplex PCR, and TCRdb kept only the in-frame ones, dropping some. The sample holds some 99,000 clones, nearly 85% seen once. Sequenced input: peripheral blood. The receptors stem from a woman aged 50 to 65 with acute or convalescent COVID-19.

Here the CDR3 reads CASSPQGDQPQHF. The CDR3 nucleotides are TGTGCCAGTAGCCCTCAGGGGGACCAGCCCCAGCATTTT. This rearrangement joins TRBV7-2 to TRBJ1-5, with TRBD1 matching 7 bases. The CDR3 is 13 amino acids. The germline V gene has CDR1 SGHTA and CDR2 FQGNSA. Trimming removed 9 bases from V and 7 bases from J; junction bases left unmatched: 9.

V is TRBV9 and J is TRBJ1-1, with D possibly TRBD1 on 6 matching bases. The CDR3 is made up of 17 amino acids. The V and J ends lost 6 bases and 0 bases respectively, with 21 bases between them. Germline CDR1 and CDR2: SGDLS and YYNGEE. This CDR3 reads CASNPEGQSSMNTEAFF. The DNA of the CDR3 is TGTGCCAGCAACCCCGAAGGACAGTCCTCCATGAACACTGAAGCTTTCTTT.

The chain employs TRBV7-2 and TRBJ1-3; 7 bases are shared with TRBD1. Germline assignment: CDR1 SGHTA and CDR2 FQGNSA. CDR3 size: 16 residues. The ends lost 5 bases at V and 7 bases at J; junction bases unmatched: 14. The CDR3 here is CASSLRPQQGRNTIYF. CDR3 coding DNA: TGTGCCAGCAGCCTACGCCCCCAACAGGGGAGGAACACCATATATTTT.

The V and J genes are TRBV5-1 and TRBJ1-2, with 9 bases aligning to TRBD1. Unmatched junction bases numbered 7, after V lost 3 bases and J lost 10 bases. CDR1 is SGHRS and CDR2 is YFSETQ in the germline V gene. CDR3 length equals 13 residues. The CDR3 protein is CASSSGQGLAYTF. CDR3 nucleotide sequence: TGCGCCAGCAGCTCAGGACAGGGGCTTGCCTACACCTTC.

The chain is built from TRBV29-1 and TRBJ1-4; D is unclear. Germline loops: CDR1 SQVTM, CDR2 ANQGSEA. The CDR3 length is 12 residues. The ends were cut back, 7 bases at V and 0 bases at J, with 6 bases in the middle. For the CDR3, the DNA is TGCAGCGGGACTGCAACTAATGAAAAACTGTTTTTT. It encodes CSGTATNEKLFF.

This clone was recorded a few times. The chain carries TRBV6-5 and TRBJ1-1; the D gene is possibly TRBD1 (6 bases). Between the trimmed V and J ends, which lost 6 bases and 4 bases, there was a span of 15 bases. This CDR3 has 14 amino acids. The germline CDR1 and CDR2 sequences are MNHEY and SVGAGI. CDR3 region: CASSLQGGGTEAFF. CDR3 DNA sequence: TGTGCCAGCAGCCTCCAAGGGGGGGGCACTGAAGCTTTCTTT.

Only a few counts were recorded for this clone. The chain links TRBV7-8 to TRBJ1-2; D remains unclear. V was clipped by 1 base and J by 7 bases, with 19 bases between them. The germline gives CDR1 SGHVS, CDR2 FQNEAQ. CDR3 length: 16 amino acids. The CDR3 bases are TGTGCCAGCAGCTTAGGAGACCGAAGAGGAATTCGTGGCTACACCTTC. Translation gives CASSLGDRRGIRGYTF.

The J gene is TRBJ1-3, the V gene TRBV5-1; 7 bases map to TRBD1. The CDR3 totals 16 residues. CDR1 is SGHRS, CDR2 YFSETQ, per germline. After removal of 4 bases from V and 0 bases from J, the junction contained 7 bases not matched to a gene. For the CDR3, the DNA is TGCGCCAGCAGCCTGGAAACAGGGGCCTCTGGAAACACCATATATTTT. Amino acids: CASSLETGASGNTIYF.

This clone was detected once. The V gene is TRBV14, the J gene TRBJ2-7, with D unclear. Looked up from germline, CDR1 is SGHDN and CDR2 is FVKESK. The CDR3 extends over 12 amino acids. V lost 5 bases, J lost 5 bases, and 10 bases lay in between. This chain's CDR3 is CASSSRGHEQYF. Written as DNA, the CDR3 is TGTGCCAGCAGCTCCCGTGGCCACGAGCAGTACTTC.

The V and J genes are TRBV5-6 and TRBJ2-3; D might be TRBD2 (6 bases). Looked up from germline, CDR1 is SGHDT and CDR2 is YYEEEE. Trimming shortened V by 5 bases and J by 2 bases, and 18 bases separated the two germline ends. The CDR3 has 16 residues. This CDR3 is CASRKDYPISTDTQYF. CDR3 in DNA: TGTGCCAGCAGAAAGGACTACCCAATCTCCACAGATACGCAGTATTTT.

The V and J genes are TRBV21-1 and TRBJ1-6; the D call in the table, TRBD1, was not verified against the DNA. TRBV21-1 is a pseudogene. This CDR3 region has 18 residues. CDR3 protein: CASSKQWDRGLSNSPLHF. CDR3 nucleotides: TGTGCCAGCAGCAAACAATGGGACAGGGGGTTGAGTAATTCACCCCTCCACTTT.

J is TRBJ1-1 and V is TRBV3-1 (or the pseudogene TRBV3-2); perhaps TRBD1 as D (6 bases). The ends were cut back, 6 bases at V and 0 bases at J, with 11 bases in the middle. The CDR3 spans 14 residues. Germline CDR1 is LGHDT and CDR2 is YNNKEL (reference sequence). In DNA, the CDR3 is TGTGCCAGCAGACTAGGACAGATGAACACTGAAGCTTTCTTT. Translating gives CASRLGQMNTEAFF.

The CDR3 region has the DNA TGTGCCAGCAGTGTTCCGAGCAATCAGCCCCAGCATTTT. Translated, it gives CASSVPSNQPQHF. V gene TRBV2 combines with J gene TRBJ1-5, with unresolved D. Per germline, CDR1 SNHLY and CDR2 FYNNEI. The CDR3 is 13 amino acids. Trimming stripped 4 bases from V and 1 base from J, with 5 bases between.

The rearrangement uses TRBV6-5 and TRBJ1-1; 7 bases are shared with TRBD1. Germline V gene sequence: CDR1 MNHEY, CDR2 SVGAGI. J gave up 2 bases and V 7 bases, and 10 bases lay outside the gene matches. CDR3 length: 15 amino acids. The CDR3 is CASNRGSSGNTEAFF. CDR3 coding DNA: TGTGCCAGCAACAGGGGATCCTCTGGCAACACTGAAGCTTTCTTT.

The CDR3 loop reads CASSNGQGSYEQYF. CDR3 sequence (DNA): TGTGCCAGCAGTAACGGACAGGGATCCTACGAGCAGTACTTC. This chain uses TRBV2 with TRBJ2-7; 8 bases are shared with TRBD1. Germline lookup yields CDR1 SNHLY and CDR2 FYNNEI. V trimming: 5 bases; J trimming: 1 base; junction bases outside the gene matches: 4. This CDR3 is 14 amino acids long.

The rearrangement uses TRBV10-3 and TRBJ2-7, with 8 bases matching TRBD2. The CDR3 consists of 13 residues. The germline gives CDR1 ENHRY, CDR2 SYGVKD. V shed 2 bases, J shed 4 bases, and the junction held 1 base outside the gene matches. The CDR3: CAISEAGGYEQYF. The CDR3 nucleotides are TGTGCCATCAGTGAGGCGGGGGGTTACGAGCAGTACTTC.

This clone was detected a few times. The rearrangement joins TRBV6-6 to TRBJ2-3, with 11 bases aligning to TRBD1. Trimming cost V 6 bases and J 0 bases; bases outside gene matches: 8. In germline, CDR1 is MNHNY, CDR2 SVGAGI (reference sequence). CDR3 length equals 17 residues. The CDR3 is CASSRTRTGGSTDTQYF. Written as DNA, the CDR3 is TGTGCCAGCAGCCGAACCCGGACAGGGGGCAGCACAGATACGCAGTATTTT.

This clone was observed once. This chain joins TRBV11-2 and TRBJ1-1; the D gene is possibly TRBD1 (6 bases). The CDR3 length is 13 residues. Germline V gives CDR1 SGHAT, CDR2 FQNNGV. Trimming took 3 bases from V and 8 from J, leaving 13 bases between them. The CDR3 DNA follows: TGTGCCAGCAGCTTTGGTGGGGGCACAGAAGCTTTCTTT. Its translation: CASSFGGGTEAFF.

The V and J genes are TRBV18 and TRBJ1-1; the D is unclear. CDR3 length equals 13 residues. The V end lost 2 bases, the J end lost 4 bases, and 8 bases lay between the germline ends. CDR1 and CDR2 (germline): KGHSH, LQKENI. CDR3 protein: CASSPSGSTEAFF. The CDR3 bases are TGTGCCAGCTCACCATCGGGAAGCACTGAAGCTTTCTTT.

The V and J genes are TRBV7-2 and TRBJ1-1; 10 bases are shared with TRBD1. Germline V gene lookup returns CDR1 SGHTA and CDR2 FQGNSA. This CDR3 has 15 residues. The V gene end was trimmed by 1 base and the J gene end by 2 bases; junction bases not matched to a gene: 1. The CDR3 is CASSLGTGGNTEAFF. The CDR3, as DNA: TGTGCCAGCAGCTTAGGGACAGGGGGTAACACTGAAGCTTTCTTT. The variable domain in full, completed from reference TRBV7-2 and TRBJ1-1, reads GAGVSQSPSNKVTEKGKDVELRCDPISGHTALYWYRQSLGQGLEFLIYFQGNSAPDKSGLPSDRFSAERTGGSVSTLTIQRTQQEDSAVYLCASSLGTGGNTEAFFGQGTRLTVV.

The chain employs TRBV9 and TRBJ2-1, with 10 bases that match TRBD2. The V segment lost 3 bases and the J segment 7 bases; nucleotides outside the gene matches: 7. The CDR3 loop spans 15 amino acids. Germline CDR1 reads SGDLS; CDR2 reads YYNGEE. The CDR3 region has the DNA TGTGCCAGCAGCGCGCTAGCGGGGGCAGTGAATGAGCAGTTCTTC. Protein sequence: CASSALAGAVNEQFF.

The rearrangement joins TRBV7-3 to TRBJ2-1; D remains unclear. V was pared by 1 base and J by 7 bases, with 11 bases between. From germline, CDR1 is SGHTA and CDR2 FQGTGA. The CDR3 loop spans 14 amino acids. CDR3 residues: CASSLSRTVNEQFF. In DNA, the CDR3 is TGTGCCAGCAGCTTAAGTAGAACAGTTAATGAGCAGTTCTTC. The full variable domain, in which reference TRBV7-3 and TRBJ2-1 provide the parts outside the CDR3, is GAGVSQTPSNKVTEKGKYVELRCDPISGHTALYWYRQSLGQGPEFLIYFQGTGAADDSGLPNDRFFAVRPEGSVSTLKIQRTERGDSAVYLCASSLSRTVNEQFFGPGTRLTVL.

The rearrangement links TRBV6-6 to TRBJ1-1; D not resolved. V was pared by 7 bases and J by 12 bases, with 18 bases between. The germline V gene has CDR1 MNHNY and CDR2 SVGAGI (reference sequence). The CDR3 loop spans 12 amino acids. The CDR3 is CASIGGGKVSFF. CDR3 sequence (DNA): TGTGCCAGCATCGGAGGAGGAAAAGTCTCTTTCTTT.

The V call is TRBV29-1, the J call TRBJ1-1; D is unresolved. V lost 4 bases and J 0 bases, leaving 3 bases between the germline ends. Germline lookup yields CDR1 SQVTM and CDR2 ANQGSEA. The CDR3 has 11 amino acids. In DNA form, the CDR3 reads TGCAGCGTTGTAGTGAACACTGAAGCTTTCTTT. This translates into CSVVVNTEAFF.

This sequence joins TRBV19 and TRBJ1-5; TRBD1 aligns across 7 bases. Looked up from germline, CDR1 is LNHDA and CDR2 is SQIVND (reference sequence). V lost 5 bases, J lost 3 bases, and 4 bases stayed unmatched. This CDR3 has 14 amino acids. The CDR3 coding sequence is TGTGCCAGTAGTGGGGGGACAGACAATCAGCCCCAGCATTTT. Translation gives CASSGGTDNQPQHF.

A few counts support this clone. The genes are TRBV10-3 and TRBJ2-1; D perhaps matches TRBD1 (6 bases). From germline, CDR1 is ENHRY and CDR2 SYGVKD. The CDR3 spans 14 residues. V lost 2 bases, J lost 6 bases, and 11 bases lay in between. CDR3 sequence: CAISEDRFPNEQFF. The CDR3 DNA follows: TGTGCCATCAGTGAGGACAGGTTCCCCAATGAGCAGTTCTTC.

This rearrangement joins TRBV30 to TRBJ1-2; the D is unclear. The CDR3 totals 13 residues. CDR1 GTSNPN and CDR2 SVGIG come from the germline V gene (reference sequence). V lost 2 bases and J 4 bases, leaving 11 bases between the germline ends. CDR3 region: CAWSRERSYGYTF. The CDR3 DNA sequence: TGTGCCTGGAGTCGGGAGAGGTCCTATGGCTACACCTTC. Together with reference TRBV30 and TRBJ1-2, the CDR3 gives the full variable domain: SQTIHQWPATLVQPVGSPLSLECTVEGTSNPNLYWYRQAAGRGLQLLFYSVGIGQISSEVPQNLSASRPQDRQFILSSKKLLLSDSGFYLCAWSRERSYGYTFGSGTRLTVV.

The CDR3 region is CASSSGQGNQPQHF. The CDR3 bases are TGTGCCAGCAGCTCGGGACAGGGGAATCAGCCCCAGCATTTT. The chain carries TRBV6-6 and TRBJ1-5, with 10 nucleotides matching TRBD1. Germline V gene lookup returns CDR1 MNHNY and CDR2 SVGAGI (reference sequence). There are 14 residues in the CDR3. V lost 6 bases and J lost 4; bases outside the gene matches: 3.

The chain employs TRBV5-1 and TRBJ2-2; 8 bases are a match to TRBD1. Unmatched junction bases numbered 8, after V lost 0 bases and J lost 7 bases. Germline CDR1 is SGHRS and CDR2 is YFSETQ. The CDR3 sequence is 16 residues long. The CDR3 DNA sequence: TGCGCCAGCAGCTTGGGGTCAGGGGGCGCGGTCGGGGAGCTGTTTTTT. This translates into CASSLGSGGAVGELFF.

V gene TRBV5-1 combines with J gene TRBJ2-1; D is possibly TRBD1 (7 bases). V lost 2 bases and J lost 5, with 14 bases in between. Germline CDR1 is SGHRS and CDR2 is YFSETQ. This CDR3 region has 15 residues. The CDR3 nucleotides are TGCGCCAGCAGCTTCAGGGACAGACTAGACAATGAGCAGTTCTTC. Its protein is CASSFRDRLDNEQFF.

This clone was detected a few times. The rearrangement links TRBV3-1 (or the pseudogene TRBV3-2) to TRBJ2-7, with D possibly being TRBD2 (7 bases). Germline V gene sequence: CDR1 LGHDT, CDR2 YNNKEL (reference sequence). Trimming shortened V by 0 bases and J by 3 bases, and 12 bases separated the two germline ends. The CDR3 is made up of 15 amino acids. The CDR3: CASSQEGGGNYEQYF. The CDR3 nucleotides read TGTGCCAGCAGCCAAGAAGGGGGGGGAAACTACGAGCAGTACTTC.

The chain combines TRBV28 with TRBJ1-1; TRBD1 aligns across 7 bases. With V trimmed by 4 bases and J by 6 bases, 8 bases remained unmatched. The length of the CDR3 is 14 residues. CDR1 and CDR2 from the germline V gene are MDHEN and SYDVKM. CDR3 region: CASSSTGTAPEAFF. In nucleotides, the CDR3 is TGTGCCAGCAGTTCTACCGGGACAGCCCCTGAAGCTTTCTTT.